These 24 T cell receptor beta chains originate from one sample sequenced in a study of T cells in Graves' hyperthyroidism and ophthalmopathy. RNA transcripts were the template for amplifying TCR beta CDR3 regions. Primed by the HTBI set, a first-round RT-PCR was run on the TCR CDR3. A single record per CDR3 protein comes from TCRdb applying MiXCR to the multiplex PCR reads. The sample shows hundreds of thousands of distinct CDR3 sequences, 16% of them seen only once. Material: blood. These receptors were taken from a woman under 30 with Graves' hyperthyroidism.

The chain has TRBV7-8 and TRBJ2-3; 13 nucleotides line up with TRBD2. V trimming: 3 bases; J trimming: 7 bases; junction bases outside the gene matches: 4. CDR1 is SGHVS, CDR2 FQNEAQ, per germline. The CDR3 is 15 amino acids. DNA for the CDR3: TGTGCCAGCAGCTTGACTAGCGGGAGGACCCATACGCAGTATTTT. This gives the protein CASSLTSGRTHTQYF. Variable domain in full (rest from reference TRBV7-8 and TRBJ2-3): GAGVSQSPRYKVAKRGQDVALRCDPISGHVSLFWYQQALGQGPEFLTYFQNEAQLDKSGLPSDRFFAERPEGSVSTLKIQRTQQEDSAVYLCASSLTSGRTHTQYFGPGTRLTVL.

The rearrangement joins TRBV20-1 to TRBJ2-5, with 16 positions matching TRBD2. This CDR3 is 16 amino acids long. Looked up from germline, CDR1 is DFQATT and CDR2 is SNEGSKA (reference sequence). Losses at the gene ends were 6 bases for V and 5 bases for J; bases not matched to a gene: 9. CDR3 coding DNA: TGCAGTGCAACCGGGACTAGCGGGGGGGCGCGGGAGACCCAGTACTTC. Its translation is CSATGTSGGARETQYF.

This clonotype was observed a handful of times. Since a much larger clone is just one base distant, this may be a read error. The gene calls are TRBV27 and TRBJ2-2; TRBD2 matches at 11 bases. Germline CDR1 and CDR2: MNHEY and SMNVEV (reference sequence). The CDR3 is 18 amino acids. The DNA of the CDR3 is TGTGCCGGCAGTTTAATCGGGTTGACTAGCGGGATCGCCGGGGAGCTGTTTTTT. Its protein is CAGSLIGLTSGIAGELFF.

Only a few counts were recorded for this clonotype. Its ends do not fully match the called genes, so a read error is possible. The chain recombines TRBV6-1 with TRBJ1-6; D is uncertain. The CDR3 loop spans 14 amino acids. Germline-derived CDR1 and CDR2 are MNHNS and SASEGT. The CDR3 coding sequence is TGTGCCAGCAAGGTTCGGGAATCTGGATCACCCCACCACTTT. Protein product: CASKVRESGSPHHF.

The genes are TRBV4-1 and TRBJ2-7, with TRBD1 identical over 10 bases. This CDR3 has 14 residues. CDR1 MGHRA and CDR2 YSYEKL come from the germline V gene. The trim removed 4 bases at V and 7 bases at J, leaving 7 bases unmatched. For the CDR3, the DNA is TGCGCCAGCAGCCCCGGACAGGGGGTGTGGGAGCAGTACTTC. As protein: CASSPGQGVWEQYF.

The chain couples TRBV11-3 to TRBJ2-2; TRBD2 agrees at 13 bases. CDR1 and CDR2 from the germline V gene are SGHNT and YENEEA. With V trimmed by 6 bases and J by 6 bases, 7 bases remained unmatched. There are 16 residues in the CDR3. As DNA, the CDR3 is TGTGCCAGCAGACGTGTACTAGCGGGGGGGCCCGGGGAGCTGTTTTTT. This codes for CASRRVLAGGPGELFF.

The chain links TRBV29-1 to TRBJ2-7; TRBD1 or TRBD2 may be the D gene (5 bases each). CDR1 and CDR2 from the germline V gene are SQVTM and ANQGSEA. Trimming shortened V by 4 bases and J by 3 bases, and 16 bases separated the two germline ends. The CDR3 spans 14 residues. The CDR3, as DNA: TGCAGCGTTGTTTTCGGGACGGTGGGCTACGAGCAGTACTTC. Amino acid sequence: CSVVFGTVGYEQYF.

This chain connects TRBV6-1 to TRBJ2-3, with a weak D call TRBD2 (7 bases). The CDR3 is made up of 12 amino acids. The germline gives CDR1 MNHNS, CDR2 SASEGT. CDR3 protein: CAVAGATDTQYF. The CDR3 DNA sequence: TGTGCAGTTGCGGGGGCCACAGATACGCAGTATTTT.

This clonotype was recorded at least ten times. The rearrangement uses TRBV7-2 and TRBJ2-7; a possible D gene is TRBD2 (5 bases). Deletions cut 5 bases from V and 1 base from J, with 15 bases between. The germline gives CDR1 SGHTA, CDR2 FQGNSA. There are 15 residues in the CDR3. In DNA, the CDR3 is TGTGCCAGCAGCCCAGTTTGGCGGGCGTCCTACGAGCAGTACTTC. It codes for CASSPVWRASYEQYF.

The CDR3 here is CAISGFDRYYNEQFF. Here the CDR3 DNA reads TGTGCCATCAGTGGATTCGACAGATACTACAATGAGCAGTTCTTC. The chain is built from TRBV10-3 and TRBJ2-1; a possible D gene is TRBD1 (5 bases). CDR3 length: 15 amino acids. The germline V and J ends were trimmed by 4 bases and 3 bases, with 13 bases remaining between them. Germline V lookup: CDR1 ENHRY, CDR2 SYGVKD.

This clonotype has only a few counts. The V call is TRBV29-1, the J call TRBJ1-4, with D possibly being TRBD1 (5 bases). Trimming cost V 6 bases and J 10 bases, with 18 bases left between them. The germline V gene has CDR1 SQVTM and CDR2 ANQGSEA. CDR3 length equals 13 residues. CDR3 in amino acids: CSVQGGDGGKLFF. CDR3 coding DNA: TGCAGCGTCCAGGGCGGGGACGGGGGAAAACTGTTTTTT.

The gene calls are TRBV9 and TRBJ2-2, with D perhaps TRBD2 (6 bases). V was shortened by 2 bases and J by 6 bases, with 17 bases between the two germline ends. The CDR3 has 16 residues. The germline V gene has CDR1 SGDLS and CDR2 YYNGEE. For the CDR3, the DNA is TGTGCCAGCAGCGTGACGTCCGGAACTAGCTCCGGGGAGCTGTTTTTT. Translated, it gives CASSVTSGTSSGELFF.

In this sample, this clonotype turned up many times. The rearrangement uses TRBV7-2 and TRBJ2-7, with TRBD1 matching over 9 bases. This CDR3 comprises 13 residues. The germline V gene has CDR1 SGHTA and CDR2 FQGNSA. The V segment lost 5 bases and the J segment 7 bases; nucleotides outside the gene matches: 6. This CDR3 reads CASSTRTGDEQYF. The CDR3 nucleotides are TGTGCCAGCAGCACCAGGACAGGGGATGAGCAGTACTTC.

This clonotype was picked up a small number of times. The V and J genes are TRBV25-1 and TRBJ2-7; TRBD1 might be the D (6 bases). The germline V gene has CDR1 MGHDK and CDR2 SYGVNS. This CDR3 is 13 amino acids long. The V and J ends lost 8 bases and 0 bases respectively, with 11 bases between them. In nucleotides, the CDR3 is TGTGCCAGCTGCACAGGGAACTCCTACGAGCAGTACTTC. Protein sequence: CASCTGNSYEQYF.

As DNA, the CDR3 is TGTGCCAGCTCACCGGTAGCGGCTAGCACAGATACGCAGTATTTT. Translation gives CASSPVAASTDTQYF. The chain links TRBV18 to TRBJ2-3; tentative D call: TRBD2 (6 bases). CDR1 KGHSH and CDR2 LQKENI come from the germline V gene. V gave up 3 bases and J gave up 0 bases, with 10 bases separating them. The CDR3 runs 15 residues.

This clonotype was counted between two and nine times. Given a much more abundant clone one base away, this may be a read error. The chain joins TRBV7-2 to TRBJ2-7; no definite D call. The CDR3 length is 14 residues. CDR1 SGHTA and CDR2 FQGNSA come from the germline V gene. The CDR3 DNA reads TGTGCCAGCGGCTTAGCCCTTCAAGCCTACGAGCAGTACTTC. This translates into CASGLALQAYEQYF.

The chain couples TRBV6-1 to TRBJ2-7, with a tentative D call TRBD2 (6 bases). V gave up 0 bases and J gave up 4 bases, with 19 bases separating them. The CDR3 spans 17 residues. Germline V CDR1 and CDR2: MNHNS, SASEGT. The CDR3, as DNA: TGTGCCAGCAGTGAAGCGCTTCACTACTCCGGAGGGTACGAGCAGTACTTC. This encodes CASSEALHYSGGYEQYF.

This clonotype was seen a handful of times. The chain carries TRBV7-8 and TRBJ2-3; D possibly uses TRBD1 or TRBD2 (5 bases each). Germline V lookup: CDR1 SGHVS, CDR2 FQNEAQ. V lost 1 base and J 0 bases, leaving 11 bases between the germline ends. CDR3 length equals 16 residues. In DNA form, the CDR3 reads TGTGCCAGCAGCTTAGGAGGGGCGAGAAGCACAGATACGCAGTATTTT. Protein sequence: CASSLGGARSTDTQYF.

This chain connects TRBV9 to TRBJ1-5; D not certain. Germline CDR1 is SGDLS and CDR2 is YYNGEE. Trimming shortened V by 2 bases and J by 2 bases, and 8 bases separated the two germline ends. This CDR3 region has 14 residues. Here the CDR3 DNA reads TGTGCCAGCAGCGTTCACGGGGGCAATCAGCCCCAGCATTTT. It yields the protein CASSVHGGNQPQHF. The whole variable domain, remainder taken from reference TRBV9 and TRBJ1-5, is DSGVTQTPKHLITATGQRVTLRCSPRSGDLSVYWYQQSLDQGLQFLIQYYNGEERAKGNILERFSAQQFPDLHSELNLSSLELGDSALYFCASSVHGGNQPQHFGDGTRLSIL.

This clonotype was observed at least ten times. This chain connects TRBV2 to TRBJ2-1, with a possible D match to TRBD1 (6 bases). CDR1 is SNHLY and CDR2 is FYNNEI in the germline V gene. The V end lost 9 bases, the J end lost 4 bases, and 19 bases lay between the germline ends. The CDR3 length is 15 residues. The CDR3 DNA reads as TGTGCCAGAACCATCCTGGACAGCGGTTACAATGAGCAGTTCTTC. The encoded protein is CARTILDSGYNEQFF.

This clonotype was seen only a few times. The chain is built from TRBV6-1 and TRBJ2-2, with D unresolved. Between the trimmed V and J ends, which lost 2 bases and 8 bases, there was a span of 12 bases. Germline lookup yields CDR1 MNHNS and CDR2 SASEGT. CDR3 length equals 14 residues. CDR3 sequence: CASSEFLGFGELFF. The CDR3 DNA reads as TGTGCCAGCAGTGAATTCCTGGGATTTGGGGAGCTGTTTTTT.

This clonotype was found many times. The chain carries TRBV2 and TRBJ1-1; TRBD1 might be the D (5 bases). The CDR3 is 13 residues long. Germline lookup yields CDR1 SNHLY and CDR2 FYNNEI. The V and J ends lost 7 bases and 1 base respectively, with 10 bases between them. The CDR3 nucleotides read TGTGCCAGCATGGACACCGAGAACACTGAAGCTTTCTTT. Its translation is CASMDTENTEAFF.

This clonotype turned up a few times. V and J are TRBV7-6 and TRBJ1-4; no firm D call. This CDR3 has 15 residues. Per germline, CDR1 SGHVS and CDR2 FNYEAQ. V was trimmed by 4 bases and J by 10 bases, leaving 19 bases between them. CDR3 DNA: TGTGCCAGCAGCTCGCTCGGGGAAGCGAATCGAAAACTGTTTTTT. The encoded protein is CASSSLGEANRKLFF.

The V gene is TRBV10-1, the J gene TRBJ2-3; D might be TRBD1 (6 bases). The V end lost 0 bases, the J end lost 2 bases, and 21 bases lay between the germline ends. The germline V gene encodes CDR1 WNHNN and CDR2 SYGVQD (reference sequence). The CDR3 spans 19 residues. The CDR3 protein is CASSESGAREPPHTDTQYF. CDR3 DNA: TGCGCCAGCAGTGAGTCGGGGGCCCGGGAACCACCTCACACAGATACGCAGTATTTT.